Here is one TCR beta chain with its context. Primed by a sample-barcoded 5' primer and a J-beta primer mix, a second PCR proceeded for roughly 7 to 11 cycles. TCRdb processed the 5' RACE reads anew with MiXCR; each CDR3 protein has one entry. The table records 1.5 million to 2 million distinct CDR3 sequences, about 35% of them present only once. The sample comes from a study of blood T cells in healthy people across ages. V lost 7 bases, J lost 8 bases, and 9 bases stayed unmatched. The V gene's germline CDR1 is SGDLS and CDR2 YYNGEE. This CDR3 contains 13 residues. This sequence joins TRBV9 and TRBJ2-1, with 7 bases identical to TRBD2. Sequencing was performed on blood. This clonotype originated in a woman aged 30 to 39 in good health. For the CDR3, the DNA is TGTGCCAGCGGGACTAACTTATACGATGAGCAGTTCTTC. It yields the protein CASGTNLYDEQFF.